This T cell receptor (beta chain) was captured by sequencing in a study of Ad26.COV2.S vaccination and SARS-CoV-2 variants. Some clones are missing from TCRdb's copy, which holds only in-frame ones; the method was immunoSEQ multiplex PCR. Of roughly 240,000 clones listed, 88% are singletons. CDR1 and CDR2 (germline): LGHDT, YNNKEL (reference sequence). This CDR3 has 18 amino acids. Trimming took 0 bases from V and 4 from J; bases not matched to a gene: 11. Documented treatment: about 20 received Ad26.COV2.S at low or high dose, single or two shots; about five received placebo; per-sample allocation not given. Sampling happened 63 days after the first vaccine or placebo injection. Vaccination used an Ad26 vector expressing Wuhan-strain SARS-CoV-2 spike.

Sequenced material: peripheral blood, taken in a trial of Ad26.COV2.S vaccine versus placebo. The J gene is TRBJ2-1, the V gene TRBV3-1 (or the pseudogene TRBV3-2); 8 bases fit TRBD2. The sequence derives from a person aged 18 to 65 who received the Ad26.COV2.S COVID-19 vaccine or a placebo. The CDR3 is CASSQDLGSAGGYNEQFF. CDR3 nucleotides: TGTGCCAGCAGCCAAGATCTTGGGTCGGCGGGGGGATACAATGAGCAGTTCTTC.